This TCR beta chain was sequenced for a study of blood T cell repertoires in COVID-19. Germline lookup yields CDR1 SGHTA and CDR2 FQGNSA. The V and J ends lost 4 bases and 13 bases respectively, with 19 bases between them. There are 13 residues in the CDR3. Authors' processing steps: Reference gene primer amplification yielded estimated nucleated cell counts. The table came from immunoSEQ multiplex PCR; TCRdb's copy has only in-frame clones and leaves some out. For V, J and clone size, that table is used; D and trimming come from the DNA. The sample holds about 170,000 clones, about 88% seen once. The chain uses TRBV7-2 and TRBJ1-2; D possibly corresponds to TRBD1 (5 bases). Source material: peripheral blood. This receptor was obtained from a man aged 55 to 70 with acute or convalescent COVID-19. The CDR3 is CASSSPTGTLSTF. CDR3 DNA: TGTGCCAGCAGCTCCCCGACCGGGACTCTTTCCACCTTC.